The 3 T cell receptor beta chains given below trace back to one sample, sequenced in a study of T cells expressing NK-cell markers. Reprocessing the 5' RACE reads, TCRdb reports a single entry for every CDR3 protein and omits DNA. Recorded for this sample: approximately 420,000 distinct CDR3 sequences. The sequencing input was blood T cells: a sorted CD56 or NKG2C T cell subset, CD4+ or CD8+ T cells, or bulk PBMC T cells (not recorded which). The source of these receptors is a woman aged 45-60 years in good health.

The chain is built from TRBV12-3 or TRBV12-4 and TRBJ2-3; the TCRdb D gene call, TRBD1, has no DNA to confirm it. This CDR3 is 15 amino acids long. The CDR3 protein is CASSFDRDRGYTQYF.

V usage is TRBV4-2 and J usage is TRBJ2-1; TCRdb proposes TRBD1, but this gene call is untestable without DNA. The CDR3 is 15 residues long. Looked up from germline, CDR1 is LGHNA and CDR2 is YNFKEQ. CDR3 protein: CASSHAGTGGTEQFF.

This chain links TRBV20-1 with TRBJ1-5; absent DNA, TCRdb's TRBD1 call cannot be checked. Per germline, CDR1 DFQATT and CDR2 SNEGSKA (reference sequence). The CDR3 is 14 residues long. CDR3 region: CSAKTRGWGQPQHF.